This T cell receptor (beta chain) is drawn from a study of blood T cells in healthy people across ages. This clonotype was observed many times. Its antigen is still unknown. Losses at the gene ends were 2 bases for V and 10 bases for J; bases not matched to a gene: 7. The CDR3 sequence is 15 residues long. CDR1 SGHDT and CDR2 YYEEEE come from the germline V gene. Using a J-beta primer mix together with a sample-barcoded 5' primer, a second PCR was run for roughly 7 to 11 cycles. One entry per CDR3 protein results from TCRdb running MiXCR on the 5' RACE reads. The sample records approximately 690,000 distinct CDR3 sequences, around 54% being singletons. Extraction of total RNA produced a minimum of 5.5 micrograms from each sample. Study results and limitations: Across the age range, TCR beta diversity per million T cells fell in a roughly linear way. Naive T cell percentage and TCR beta diversity correlated strongly.

The origin of this receptor is a man in his fifties or sixties in good health. The J gene is TRBJ2-1, the V gene TRBV5-6, with 12 bases matching TRBD2. Source material: blood. CDR3 region: CASSFGLAGSYEQFF. The CDR3 DNA is TGTGCCAGCAGCTTCGGACTAGCGGGGTCGTACGAGCAGTTCTTC.